This paragraph covers one TCR beta chain sequence. These data are taken from a study of blood T cell repertoires in COVID-19. Some clones are missing from TCRdb's copy, which holds only in-frame ones; the method was immunoSEQ multiplex PCR. The table lists tens of thousands of clones, about nine tenths of them singletons. This receptor was taken from a man aged 60 to 69 with acute or convalescent COVID-19. Material: peripheral blood.

The CDR3 bases are TGTGCCAGCAGTGGCCCGGGACAGCCTAGCACAGATACGCAGTATTTT. Protein product: CASSGPGQPSTDTQYF. The chain links TRBV25-1 to TRBJ2-3; 7 bases align to TRBD1. V lost 4 bases, J lost 0 bases, and 7 bases stayed unmatched. CDR3 length: 16 amino acids. The germline V gene encodes CDR1 MGHDK and CDR2 SYGVNS.